Presented here are 22 T cell receptor beta chains from one specimen sequenced in a study of blood T cell repertoires in COVID-19 (dated by TCRdb to 2020 to 2021). The library was produced with the immunoSEQ multiplex PCR assay. The table was pulled from immuneACCESS by TCRdb, which kept in-frame rearrangements only. Such tables lose some clones; where checked, under half of the loss comes from unresolved V genes, and the rest has no known cause. The sample includes about 210,000 clones, with 70% to 90% observed a single time. Together, the top ten hold 6.5% to 9% of the sample. Material: peripheral blood. Source of these receptors: a woman in her 50s with active or convalescent COVID-19.

The V call is TRBV12-5, the J call TRBJ1-6; D gene ambiguous. The CDR3 sequence is 13 residues long. Trimming shortened V by 2 bases and J by 12 bases, and 11 bases separated the two germline ends. Germline assignment: CDR1 LGHNT and CDR2 FRNRAP. As DNA, the CDR3 is TGTGCTAGTGGTTTGATCCCGGGAGGACCCCTCCACTTT. Residues: CASGLIPGGPLHF.

V usage is TRBV19 and J usage is TRBJ1-3, with D possibly TRBD1 on 5 matching bases. This CDR3 region has 19 residues. CDR1 and CDR2 from the germline V gene are LNHDA and SQIVND (reference sequence). Trimming cost V 5 bases and J 3 bases, with 26 bases left between them. CDR3 loop: CASSPGGRGRLESGNTIYF. The DNA of the CDR3 is TGTGCCAGTAGTCCCGGGGGACGGGGCCGGCTGGAGAGTGGAAACACCATATATTTT.

This chain joins TRBV4-1 and TRBJ2-7; 7 bases map to TRBD2. J gave up 5 bases and V 2 bases, and 15 bases lay outside the gene matches. Germline V gives CDR1 MGHRA, CDR2 YSYEKL. CDR3 size: 17 residues. This chain's CDR3 is CASSQRGEKGGPHEQYF. CDR3 bases: TGCGCCAGCAGCCAAAGGGGAGAGAAGGGAGGGCCACACGAGCAGTACTTC.

V and J are TRBV9 and TRBJ2-1, with 10 bases fitting TRBD2. CDR3 size: 16 residues. The trim removed 3 bases at V and 7 bases at J, leaving 10 bases unmatched. Germline-derived CDR1 and CDR2 are SGDLS and YYNGEE. The CDR3, as DNA: TGTGCCAGCAGCGAGGGGTATCTAGCGGGGGCGAATGAGCAGTTCTTC. The encoded protein is CASSEGYLAGANEQFF.

The chain couples TRBV28 to TRBJ2-7; 7 bases fit TRBD1. The CDR3 extends over 13 amino acids. Unmatched junction bases numbered 6, after V lost 5 bases and J lost 5 bases. Germline V gene sequence: CDR1 MDHEN, CDR2 SYDVKM. The CDR3 nucleotides are TGTGCCAGCAGTCCAGGGGGAGTGCACGAGCAGTACGTC. It translates to CASSPGGVHEQYV.

The chain links TRBV9 to TRBJ2-2, with D possibly being TRBD2 (6 bases). The V end lost 0 bases, the J end lost 2 bases, and 11 bases lay between the germline ends. The CDR3 is 16 residues long. Germline loops: CDR1 SGDLS, CDR2 YYNGEE. CDR3 DNA: TGTGCCAGCAGCGTAGTAAGCGGACTAAACACCGGGGAGCTGTTTTTT. It codes for CASSVVSGLNTGELFF.

This clone was found a few times. This sequence joins TRBV20-1 and TRBJ1-4; TRBD1 agrees at 7 bases. CDR1 DFQATT and CDR2 SNEGSKA come from the germline V gene (reference sequence). The CDR3 has 15 amino acids. V was pared by 3 bases and J by 4 bases, with 8 bases of the junction left unmatched. The CDR3 DNA is TGCAGTGCTAGTAGTACGCACAGGGGTAATGAAAAACTGTTTTTT. Its translation: CSASSTHRGNEKLFF.

This clone was seen more than once but under ten times. The gene calls are TRBV6-5 and TRBJ1-2; 7 bases align to TRBD1. V dropped 1 base and J dropped 12; count of bases not matched to a gene: 2. The CDR3 totals 11 residues. Germline assignment: CDR1 MNHEY and CDR2 SVGAGI. As DNA, the CDR3 is TGTGCCAGCAGTTACTTAACAGGGGACACCTTC. Protein: CASSYLTGDTF.

The V and J genes are TRBV7-3 and TRBJ2-3; 12 nucleotides line up with TRBD2. There are 15 residues in the CDR3. Trimming at V came to 5 bases and at J to 7 bases, leaving 7 bases not matched to a gene. Germline CDR1 and CDR2: SGHTA and FQGTGA. CDR3 residues: CASSQTSGSWNTQYF. The CDR3 nucleotides read TGTGCCAGCAGCCAGACTAGCGGGAGTTGGAATACGCAGTATTTT.

The chain joins TRBV27 to TRBJ1-2, with TRBD1 matching 8 bases. Germline V lookup: CDR1 MNHEY, CDR2 SMNVEV (reference sequence). This CDR3 comprises 14 residues. J gave up 7 bases and V 3 bases, and 7 bases lay outside the gene matches. For the CDR3, the DNA is TGTGCCAGCAGTTTTCGGCAGGGGGCGGGTGGCTACACCTTC. Protein product: CASSFRQGAGGYTF.

This rearrangement joins TRBV18 to TRBJ2-7; possibly TRBD2 for D (6 bases). The CDR3 has 15 amino acids. The V end was cut by 3 bases, the J end by 4 bases, with 16 bases between. Germline-derived CDR1 and CDR2 are KGHSH and LQKENI. The CDR3 here is CASSPGPGVTYEQYV. CDR3 DNA: TGTGCCAGCTCACCCGGACCGGGGGTTACATACGAGCAGTACGTC.

This clone has only one observation. The V call is TRBV2, the J call TRBJ1-5, with TRBD1 matching over 7 bases. This CDR3 is 15 amino acids long. The germline CDR1 and CDR2 sequences are SNHLY and FYNNEI. The V gene end was trimmed by 6 bases and the J gene end by 6 bases; junction bases not matched to a gene: 11. The CDR3: CASSTTGDGSQPQHF. The CDR3 DNA reads TGTGCCAGCAGCACTACAGGGGATGGGAGTCAGCCCCAGCATTTT. Complete variable domain (other parts from reference TRBV2 and TRBJ1-5): EPEVTQTPSHQVTQMGQEVILRCVPISNHLYFYWYRQILGQKVEFLVSFYNNEISEKSEIFDDQFSVERPDGSNFTLKIRSTKLEDSAMYFCASSTTGDGSQPQHFGDGTRLSIL.

This clone appeared once. The genes are TRBV18 and TRBJ1-4; D call uncertain. Germline loops: CDR1 KGHSH, CDR2 LQKENI. Between the trimmed V and J ends, which lost 2 bases and 8 bases, there was a span of 9 bases. The CDR3 is 13 amino acids. The DNA for the CDR3 is TGTGCCAGCTCACCAAACTTATTCGAAAAACTGTTTTTT. Encoded protein: CASSPNLFEKLFF.

This clone was picked up one time. V gene TRBV5-6 combines with J gene TRBJ1-5, with a tentative D call TRBD1 (6 bases). Germline V CDR1 and CDR2: SGHDT, YYEEEE. Deletions cut 4 bases from V and 7 bases from J, with 15 bases between. The CDR3 has 14 residues. In DNA form, the CDR3 reads TGTGCCAGCAGCCACACAGGGACGTTCCAGCCCCAGCATTTT. Amino acids: CASSHTGTFQPQHF.

The V gene is TRBV9, the J gene TRBJ2-1; TRBD2 matches 11 bases. Trimming took 5 bases from V and 0 from J; bases not matched to a gene: 13. The CDR3 extends over 19 amino acids. The germline gives CDR1 SGDLS, CDR2 YYNGEE. The CDR3 region has the DNA TGTGCCAGCAGTGGTTCCACTAGCGGGGGTTACAACTCCTACAATGAGCAGTTCTTC. This sequence encodes CASSGSTSGGYNSYNEQFF.

The table lists this clone with a few counts. The chain employs TRBV9 and TRBJ1-3; D gene uncertain. The ends were cut back, 7 bases at V and 5 bases at J, with 16 bases in the middle. CDR1 and CDR2 from the germline V gene are SGDLS and YYNGEE. The CDR3 contains 14 residues. The CDR3 reads CASGPGGGRNTIYF. The CDR3 coding sequence is TGTGCCAGCGGGCCGGGCGGAGGACGAAACACCATATATTTT.

The genes are TRBV7-9 and TRBJ2-1; no definite D call. The CDR3 contains 14 residues. The germline gives CDR1 SEHNR, CDR2 FQNEAQ (reference sequence). The CDR3 DNA reads TGTGCTACCAGCCTAGGCCGAGCCTACAATGAGCAGTTCTTC. Its translation: CATSLGRAYNEQFF.

The chain links TRBV5-1 to TRBJ1-6, with D hard to call. The germline gives CDR1 SGHRS, CDR2 YFSETQ. V lost 2 bases, J lost 7 bases, and 13 bases lay in between. The CDR3 contains 15 residues. DNA of the CDR3: TGCGCCAGCAGCTTCGGCGGGAACGAAAATTCACCCCTCCACTTT. Translated, it gives CASSFGGNENSPLHF.

The rearrangement joins TRBV15 to TRBJ2-6; D is uncertain. Germline V gene data show CDR1 as LNHNV and CDR2 as YYDKDF (reference sequence). The CDR3 sequence is 15 residues long. The germline V and J ends were trimmed by 5 bases and 0 bases, with 8 bases remaining between them. The CDR3, as DNA: TGTGCCACCAGCTTAGGAGACTCTGGGGCCAACGTCCTGACTTTC. This gives the protein CATSLGDSGANVLTF.

The rearrangement uses TRBV6-5 and TRBJ1-5, with 9 bases matching TRBD1. The V and J ends lost 5 bases and 2 bases, in that order; junction bases with no gene match: 4. The CDR3 contains 15 residues. Looked up from germline, CDR1 is MNHEY and CDR2 is SVGAGI. CDR3 protein: CASSNTGGRNQPQHF. The DNA of the CDR3 is TGTGCCAGCAGTAATACAGGGGGCCGCAATCAGCCCCAGCATTTT.

In its sample, this clone was seen a few times. The rearrangement links TRBV5-6 to TRBJ2-1, with 7 bases that match TRBD2. V lost 7 bases, J lost 3 bases, and 7 bases stayed unmatched. This CDR3 spans 14 amino acids. In germline, CDR1 is SGHDT, CDR2 YYEEEE. CDR3 region: CASVGREIYNEQFF. For the CDR3, the DNA is TGTGCCAGCGTTGGGCGGGAGATCTACAATGAGCAGTTCTTC.

This rearrangement joins TRBV5-1 to TRBJ1-1, with TRBD1 matching 7 bases. In germline, CDR1 is SGHRS, CDR2 YFSETQ. V lost 4 bases and J lost 2; bases outside the gene matches: 8. The CDR3 has 15 residues. As DNA, the CDR3 is TGCGCCAGCAGCGGAACAGGGGCGGGAAACACTGAAGCTTTCTTT. Amino acids: CASSGTGAGNTEAFF.